This paragraph reports one T cell receptor (beta chain). The data originate from a study of cytomegalovirus exposure and HLA in healthy donors. V was trimmed by 5 bases and J by 7 bases, leaving 21 bases between them. The CDR3 extends over 16 amino acids. From germline, CDR1 is MDHEN and CDR2 SYDVKM. The PCR used 60 Vbeta and 13 Jbeta primers. TCRdb keeps only in-frame clones here, not all; method: immunoSEQ multiplex PCR. The table shows more than 85,000 clones, with around 77% occurring only once. The chain couples TRBV28 to TRBJ2-1; tentatively, D is TRBD2 (5 bases). This receptor was taken from a female donor in good health and CMV-seronegative. Sequenced input: PBMCs. The CDR3 here is CASSVLSLVWENEQFF. The CDR3 DNA sequence: TGTGCCAGCAGTGTTCTCTCCCTGGTTTGGGAGAATGAGCAGTTCTTC.